Sequencing of this T cell receptor beta chain was carried out in a study of technical replicates of blood from a few donors. Sequenced by immunoSEQ multiplex PCR; TCRdb stores in-frame clones only, minus some. Counted here are under 95,000 clones, about 94% occurring once; the ten biggest clones make up roughly 0.25%. Germline values: CDR1 KGHSY, CDR2 FQNENV. The germline V and J ends were trimmed by 4 bases and 2 bases, with 17 bases remaining between them. This CDR3 has 16 amino acids. This clone was counted a single time. The receptor's source is a human donor in good health. Input material: T cells isolated from PBMCs. V usage is TRBV16 and J usage is TRBJ2-5, with a weak D call TRBD2 (6 bases). CDR3 nucleotides: TGTGCCAGCAGCCGCGGGGACCCACTAACTCAAGAGACCCAGTACTTC. It yields the protein CASSRGDPLTQETQYF.